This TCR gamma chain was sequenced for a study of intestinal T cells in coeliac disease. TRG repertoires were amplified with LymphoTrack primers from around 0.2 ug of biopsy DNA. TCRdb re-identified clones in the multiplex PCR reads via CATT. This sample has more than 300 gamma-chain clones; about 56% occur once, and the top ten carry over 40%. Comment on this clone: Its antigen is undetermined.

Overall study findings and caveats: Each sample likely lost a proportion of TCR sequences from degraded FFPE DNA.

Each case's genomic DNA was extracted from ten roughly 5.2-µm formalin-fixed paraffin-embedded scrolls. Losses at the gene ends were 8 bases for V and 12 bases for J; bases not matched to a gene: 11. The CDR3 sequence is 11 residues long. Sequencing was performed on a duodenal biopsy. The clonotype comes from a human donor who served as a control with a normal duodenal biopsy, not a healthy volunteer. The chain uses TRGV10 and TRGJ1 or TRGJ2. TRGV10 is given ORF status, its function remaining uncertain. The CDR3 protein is CAAWDPVWKLF. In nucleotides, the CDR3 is TGTGCTGCGTGGGATCCCGTGTGGAAACTCTTT.